This T cell receptor beta chain was recovered during a study of cytomegalovirus exposure and HLA in healthy donors. Germline trimming cut 1 base from V and 10 bases from J; bases unmatched to any gene: 5. The length of the CDR3 is 14 residues. The germline CDR1 and CDR2 sequences are SGHTA and FQGTGA. The PCR made use of 60 Vbeta and 13 Jbeta primers. Profiling relied on immunoSEQ multiplex PCR, and the TCRdb table lists in-frame clones only, not all of them. In the table there are 200,000 to 250,000 clones, roughly 80% of which are singletons. The V and J genes are TRBV7-3 and TRBJ2-3; TRBD2 matches at 10 bases. The origin of this receptor is a middle-aged man in good health and CMV-seronegative. Sequenced material: PBMCs. The CDR3 DNA reads as TGTGCCAGCAGCTTAAGACTAGCGGGTGGCGCGCAGTATTTT. Its protein product is CASSLRLAGGAQYF.